This T cell receptor (beta chain) was obtained from a study of blood T cell repertoires in COVID-19. Trimming took 8 bases from V and 5 from J, leaving 21 bases between them. The CDR3 has 15 amino acids. Germline loops: CDR1 MNHEY, CDR2 SVGAGI. Data came from immunoSEQ multiplex PCR; TCRdb stores just in-frame clones and leaves some out. This table has 80,000 or so clones, roughly four fifths appearing once. The clonotype originates from an elderly man with acute or convalescent COVID-19. Sequenced material: peripheral blood. The V gene is TRBV6-5, the J gene TRBJ1-1, with a tentative D call TRBD1 (5 bases). The CDR3 region has the DNA TGTGCCAGCTCCCTAGGGGCGGCGCCAAGAACTGAAGCTTTCTTT. Its protein product is CASSLGAAPRTEAFF.